One TCR beta chain is described in this entry. The CDR3 is 14 amino acids. V was pared by 2 bases and J by 12 bases, with 12 bases of the junction left unmatched. The V gene's germline CDR1 is SGHTS and CDR2 YDEGEE. These data originate in a study of blood T cell repertoires in COVID-19. Across the study: The study drew acute and convalescent COVID-19 samples from the United States, Italy and Spain. From T cells, B-cell-depleted T cells, or PBMCs came the material, which was cDNA or gDNA.

As handled by the study authors: Researchers report that nucleated cell counts were estimated from reference gene primer amplification. Profiling relied on immunoSEQ multiplex PCR, and the TCRdb table lists in-frame clones only, not all of them. The V and J calls and clone size are taken from that table; D and trimming were inferred from the DNA. The sample lists about 130,000 clones; about 79% were seen once. The origin of this receptor is a woman aged 50 to 60 with acute or convalescent COVID-19. V usage is TRBV5-8 and J usage is TRBJ1-2, with TRBD1 identical over 8 bases. Sequences were obtained from peripheral blood. This chain's CDR3 is CASSLDRGQGLDTF. CDR3 in DNA: TGTGCCAGCAGCTTAGACAGGGGTCAAGGGTTGGACACCTTC.